This T cell receptor beta chain was documented in a study of blood T cell repertoires in COVID-19. Study context: Italy, Spain and the United States were the sources of the convalescent and acute COVID-19 samples. Nucleic acid was either cDNA or gDNA, and it came from T cells, B-cell-depleted T cells, or PBMCs.

Some clones are missing from TCRdb's copy, which holds only in-frame ones; the method was immunoSEQ multiplex PCR. The sample yields more than 150,000 clones, roughly 80% seen once. Germline values: CDR1 SGHTA, CDR2 FQGTGA. Trimming pared 2 bases from V and 7 bases from J, leaving 5 bases between. This CDR3 comprises 11 residues. The sequencing input was PBMCs or T cells enriched from blood (not recorded which). The TCR sequence derives from a man aged 55-75 years who had been exposed to COVID-19. This chain connects TRBV7-3 to TRBJ1-1; the D gene is possibly TRBD1 (5 bases). The CDR3 loop is CASSLDSEAFF. The CDR3 region has the DNA TGTGCCAGCAGCTTAGACAGTGAAGCTTTCTTT.